This TCR beta chain was sequenced for a study of PD-1 blockade in mismatch repair-deficient tumors. TCRdb's table, derived via immunoSEQ multiplex PCR, lists solely in-frame clones and lacks some. The sample carries approximately 100,000 clones, 70% to 85% recorded once. The germline V and J ends were trimmed by 2 bases and 7 bases, with 16 bases remaining between them. CDR3 length: 15 amino acids. CDR1 and CDR2 (germline): SGDLS, YYNGEE. This sequence joins TRBV9 and TRBJ2-1, with D tentatively TRBD1 (6 bases). Sample: peripheral blood, taken about eight months after starting pembrolizumab. The origin of this receptor is an adult with mismatch repair-deficient cancer. CDR3 sequence reads: CASSVTGTPNNEQFF. The CDR3 nucleotides are TGTGCCAGCAGCGTGACCGGGACACCGAATAATGAGCAGTTCTTC.